The 11 T cell receptor beta chains listed next were all sequenced from one sample in a study of T cells after yellow fever vaccination. TCRdb reprocessed the 5' RACE reads via MiXCR and lists one record per CDR3 protein. The table shows 250,000 or so distinct CDR3 sequences, with roughly 3.7% occurring only once. This specimen was PBMCs, taken 15 days after the yellow fever booster vaccination. Every receptor here comes from a man aged 18 to 29 who received the YFV17D yellow fever vaccine.

This clonotype was seen many times. This rearrangement joins TRBV5-4 to TRBJ2-2; a weak D match, TRBD2 (6 bases). Germline V gene lookup returns CDR1 SGHNT and CDR2 YYREEE (reference sequence). V was cut by 9 bases and J by 6 bases, with 9 bases left in between. The CDR3 sequence is 11 residues long. The CDR3 DNA reads TGTGCCACGGGGGTGGCCGGGGAGCTGTTTTTT. It encodes CATGVAGELFF.

This clonotype came up many times. The chain couples TRBV19 to TRBJ1-1; D remains unclear. V was clipped by 2 bases and J by 8 bases, with 12 bases between them. Germline V gene lookup returns CDR1 LNHDA and CDR2 SQIVND (reference sequence). The CDR3 spans 13 residues. The CDR3: CASSIILRGEAFF. The CDR3, as DNA: TGTGCCAGTAGTATAATCCTACGTGGAGAAGCTTTCTTT.

This clonotype was found many times. The rearrangement links TRBV12-3 or TRBV12-4 to TRBJ1-2; D is perhaps TRBD1 (5 bases). V was trimmed by 1 base and J by 2 bases, leaving 11 bases between them. The CDR3 sequence is 15 residues long. CDR3 protein: CASSLVQGTNYGYTF. CDR3 coding DNA: TGTGCCAGCAGTTTAGTGCAGGGAACAAACTATGGCTACACCTTC.

The chain recombines TRBV5-1 with TRBJ1-2, with TRBD1 as a possible D gene (5 bases). V was shortened by 0 bases and J by 4 bases, with 7 bases between the two germline ends. Looked up from germline, CDR1 is SGHRS and CDR2 is YFSETQ. The CDR3 contains 13 residues. The CDR3 DNA is TGCGCCAGCAGCTTGGAAGGGACCTATGGCTACACCTTC. As protein: CASSLEGTYGYTF. Full variable domain (outside the CDR3, taken from reference TRBV5-1 and TRBJ1-2): KAGVTQTPRYLIKTRGQQVTLSCSPISGHRSVSWYQQTPGQGLQFLFEYFSETQRNKGNFPGRFSGRQFSNSRSEMNVSTLELGDSALYLCASSLEGTYGYTFGSGTRLTVV.

This clonotype has only one observation. A much bigger clone sits one base away, suggesting this may be a read error. This chain links TRBV29-1 with TRBJ2-5; D gene ambiguous. Per germline, CDR1 SQVTM and CDR2 ANQGSEA. The CDR3 sequence is 13 residues long. The CDR3 protein is CSVESSAQVTQYF. The CDR3 region has the DNA TGCAGCGTTGAGTCGTCAGCCCAAGTGACCCAGTACTTC.

This clonotype was detected ten times or more. The rearrangement links TRBV5-1 to TRBJ2-1; the D is unclear. The CDR3 consists of 14 residues. V was cut by 0 bases and J by 10 bases, with 14 bases left in between. Germline assignment: CDR1 SGHRS and CDR2 YFSETQ. The CDR3, as DNA: TGCGCCAGCAGCTTGGCTGAAGGCTACTTAGAGCAGTTCTTC. Translating gives CASSLAEGYLEQFF.

This clonotype was recorded many times. V and J are TRBV7-9 and TRBJ1-6; D unresolved. Deletions cut 4 bases from V and 3 bases from J, with 10 bases between. This CDR3 has 15 amino acids. Germline V gene sequence: CDR1 SEHNR, CDR2 FQNEAQ (reference sequence). The CDR3 coding sequence is TGTGCCAGCAGCTCGACGGAGCTCTATAATTCACCCCTCCACTTT. Translating gives CASSSTELYNSPLHF.

This clonotype has ten or more counts. The J gene is TRBJ2-3, the V gene TRBV6-5, with TRBD1 identical over 7 bases. Unmatched junction bases numbered 6, after V lost 0 bases and J lost 6 bases. There are 15 residues in the CDR3. CDR1 and CDR2 from the germline V gene are MNHEY and SVGAGI. The CDR3 DNA reads as TGTGCCAGCAGTTACTCACTAACAGGGGAGGATACGCAGTATTTT. This codes for CASSYSLTGEDTQYF.

This clonotype was seen ten or more times. V usage is TRBV6-4 and J usage is TRBJ2-1; D not certain. CDR3 length: 13 amino acids. Germline-derived CDR1 and CDR2 are MRHNA and SNTAGT. The ends were cut back, 2 bases at V and 5 bases at J, with 7 bases in the middle. The CDR3 loop is CASSDLSNNEQFF. Here the CDR3 DNA reads TGTGCCAGCAGTGACCTCAGCAACAATGAGCAGTTCTTC.

This clonotype was seen at least ten times. V usage is TRBV20-1 and J usage is TRBJ2-5; D remains unclear. The CDR3 has 15 residues. V was cut by 6 bases and J by 5 bases, with 22 bases left in between. Per germline, CDR1 DFQATT and CDR2 SNEGSKA (reference sequence). The CDR3, as DNA: TGCAGTGCCCCCCTCCCGACTGTAGCAGAGGAGACCCAGTACTTC. Residues: CSAPLPTVAEETQYF.

This clonotype was detected ten times or more. V and J are TRBV28 and TRBJ2-5; D is unclear. CDR1 and CDR2 from the germline V gene are MDHEN and SYDVKM. This CDR3 has 12 amino acids. The germline V and J ends were trimmed by 3 bases and 0 bases, with 2 bases remaining between them. CDR3 loop: CASSFNQETQYF. CDR3 nucleotide sequence: TGTGCCAGCAGTTTTAACCAAGAGACCCAGTACTTC.